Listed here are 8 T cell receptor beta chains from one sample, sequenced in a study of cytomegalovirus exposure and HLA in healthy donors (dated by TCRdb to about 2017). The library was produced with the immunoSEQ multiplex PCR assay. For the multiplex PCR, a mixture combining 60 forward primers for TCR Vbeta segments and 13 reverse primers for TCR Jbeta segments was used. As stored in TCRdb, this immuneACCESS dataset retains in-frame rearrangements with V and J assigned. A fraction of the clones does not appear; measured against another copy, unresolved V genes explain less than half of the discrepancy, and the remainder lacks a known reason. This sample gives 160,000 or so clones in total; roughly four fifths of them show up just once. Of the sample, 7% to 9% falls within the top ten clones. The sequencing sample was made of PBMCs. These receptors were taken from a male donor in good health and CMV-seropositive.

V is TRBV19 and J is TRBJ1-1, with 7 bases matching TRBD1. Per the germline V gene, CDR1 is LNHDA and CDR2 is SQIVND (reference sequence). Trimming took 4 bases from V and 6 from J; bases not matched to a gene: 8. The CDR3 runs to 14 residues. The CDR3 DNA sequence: TGTGCCAGTAGTAAACCGGGACAGTTATCTGAAGCTTTCTTT. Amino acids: CASSKPGQLSEAFF.

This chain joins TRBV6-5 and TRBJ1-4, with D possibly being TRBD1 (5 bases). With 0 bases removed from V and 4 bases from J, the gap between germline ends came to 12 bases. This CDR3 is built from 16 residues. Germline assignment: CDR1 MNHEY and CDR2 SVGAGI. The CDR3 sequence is CASSYSSSGLNEKLFF. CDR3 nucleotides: TGTGCCAGCAGTTACTCGTCATCAGGGCTTAATGAAAAACTGTTTTTT.

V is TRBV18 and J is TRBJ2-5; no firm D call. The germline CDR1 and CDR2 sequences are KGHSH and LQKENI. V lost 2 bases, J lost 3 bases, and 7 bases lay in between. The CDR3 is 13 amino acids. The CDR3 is CASSPMLEETQYF. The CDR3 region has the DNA TGTGCCAGCTCACCAATGCTAGAAGAGACCCAGTACTTC.

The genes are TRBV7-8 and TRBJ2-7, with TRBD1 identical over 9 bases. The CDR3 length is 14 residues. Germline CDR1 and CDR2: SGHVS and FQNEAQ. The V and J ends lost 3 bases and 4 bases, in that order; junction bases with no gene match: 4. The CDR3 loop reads CASSFGTGTYEQYF. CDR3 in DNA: TGTGCCAGCAGCTTTGGGACAGGGACATACGAGCAGTACTTC.

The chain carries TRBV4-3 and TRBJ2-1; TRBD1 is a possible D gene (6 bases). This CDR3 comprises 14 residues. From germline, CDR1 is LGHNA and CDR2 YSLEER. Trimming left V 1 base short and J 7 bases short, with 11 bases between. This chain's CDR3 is CASSQARGWNEQFF. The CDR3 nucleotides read TGCGCCAGCAGCCAAGCCAGGGGTTGGAATGAGCAGTTCTTC.

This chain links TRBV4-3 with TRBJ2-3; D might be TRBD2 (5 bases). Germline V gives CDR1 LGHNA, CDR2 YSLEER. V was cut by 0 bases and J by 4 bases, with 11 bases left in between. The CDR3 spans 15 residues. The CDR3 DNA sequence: TGCGCCAGCAGCCAAGATGGAGGACTGGCAGATACGCAGTATTTT. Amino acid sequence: CASSQDGGLADTQYF.

CDR3 nucleotides: TGTGCCAGCAGCTTGGTTGCAGGGGGCTATATCACCTACGAGCAGTACTTC. It codes for CASSLVAGGYITYEQYF. The genes are TRBV5-6 and TRBJ2-7; 8 nucleotides align to TRBD1. This CDR3 comprises 17 residues. Germline assignment: CDR1 SGHDT and CDR2 YYEEEE. Trimming at V came to 0 bases and at J to 2 bases, leaving 10 bases not matched to a gene.

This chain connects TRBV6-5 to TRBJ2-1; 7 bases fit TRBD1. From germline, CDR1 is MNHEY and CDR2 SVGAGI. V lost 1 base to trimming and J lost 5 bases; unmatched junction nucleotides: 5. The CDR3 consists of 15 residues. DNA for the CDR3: TGTGCCAGCAGTTACTTGGGGACAGCCCACAATGAGCAGTTCTTC. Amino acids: CASSYLGTAHNEQFF.